This record looks at one T cell receptor (beta chain) sequence and its context. Its antigen is undetermined. This sample was taken from a study of T cell responses to AZD1222 COVID-19 vaccine. Study details: Second-dose recipients at about 4 or about 12 weeks were treated as one pooled group. Overall study findings and caveats: Unmutated regions of variants are reportedly targeted by nearly half of spike-specific TCRs. Clonal diversity was possibly underestimated, and white British individuals and females predominated among donors. After two AZD1222 doses, spike-specific TCR breadth and depth rose versus day 0.

Clones were read by immunoSEQ multiplex PCR, and TCRdb kept only the in-frame ones, dropping some. The table shows about 150,000 clones, with roughly nine tenths occurring only once. The CDR3 covers 17 residues. Trimming took 2 bases from V and 2 from J; bases not matched to a gene: 10. The V gene's germline CDR1 is SGHTA and CDR2 FQGNSA. This TCR came from an adult in good health. The sample was peripheral blood, taken on day 0 of AZD1222 vaccination. The chain recombines TRBV7-2 with TRBJ2-3, with 7 bases lining up with TRBD2. The DNA of the CDR3 is TGTGCCAGCAGCTTAAGGCCAGCGGGGCCTTACACAGATACGCAGTATTTT. Its protein is CASSLRPAGPYTDTQYF.